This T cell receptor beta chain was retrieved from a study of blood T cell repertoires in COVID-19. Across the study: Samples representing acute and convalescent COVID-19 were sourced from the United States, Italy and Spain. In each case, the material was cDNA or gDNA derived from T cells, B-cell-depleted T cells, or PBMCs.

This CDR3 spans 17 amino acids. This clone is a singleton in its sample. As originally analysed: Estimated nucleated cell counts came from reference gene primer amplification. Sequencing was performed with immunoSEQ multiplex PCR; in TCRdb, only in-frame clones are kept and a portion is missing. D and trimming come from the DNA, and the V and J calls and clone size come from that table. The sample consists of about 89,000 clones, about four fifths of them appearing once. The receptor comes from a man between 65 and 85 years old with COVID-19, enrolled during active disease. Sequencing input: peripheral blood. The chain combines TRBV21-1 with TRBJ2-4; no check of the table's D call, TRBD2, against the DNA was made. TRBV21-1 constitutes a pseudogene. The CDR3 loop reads CASSTPRAVQEVHIQYF. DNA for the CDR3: TGTGCCAGCAGCACTCCGAGGGCAGTGCAGGAGGTCCACATTCAGTACTTC.